This entry features one T cell receptor beta chain sequence. The germline gene is not matched at one end of the junction; a read error may be the cause. TCR beta libraries were built with iRepertoire HTBI primers and Arm-PCR of CDR3 regions. TCRdb processed the multiplex PCR reads anew with MiXCR; each CDR3 protein has one entry. The profile shows hundreds of thousands of distinct CDR3 sequences, 15% of them singletons. This sample is part of a study of regulatory T cells in long-lasting Graves disease. Time point of the sample: newly diagnosed GD, antithyroid drugs for less than 3 months. There was RNA extracted from PBMCs, and the TCR library was made from it. Germline-derived CDR1 and CDR2 are SGHTA and FQGNSA. The CDR3 consists of 16 residues.

The J gene is TRBJ1-3, the V gene TRBV7-2; the match to TRBD1 covers 11 bases. The starting material was peripheral blood mononuclear cells (PBMCs), obtained at new diagnosis, from a patient treated with antithyroid drugs. The clonotype was recovered from a female donor with Graves disease. CDR3 sequence: CACSPKGTGGGNTIYF. CDR3 nucleotides: TGTGCCTGCAGCCCGAAAGGGACAGGGGGTGGAAACACCATATATTTT.